This entry features one T cell receptor (beta chain) sequence. The CDR3 has 17 amino acids. CDR1 is SGHNT, CDR2 YYREEE, per germline (reference sequence). The trim removed 0 bases at V and 7 bases at J, leaving 5 bases unmatched. These data originate in a study of blood T cell repertoires in COVID-19. TCRdb keeps only in-frame clones here, not all; method: immunoSEQ multiplex PCR. This sample carries about 160,000 clones, around 85% of them seen once, and the ten largest clones take less than 3.5%. The receptor comes from a human donor with acute or convalescent COVID-19. The donor label of this sample is uncertain. Sequenced: peripheral blood. The chain joins TRBV5-4 to TRBJ1-6; TRBD1 agrees at 12 bases. Here the CDR3 reads CASSLARDRGPNSPLHF. CDR3 nucleotides: TGTGCCAGCAGCTTGGCCCGGGACAGGGGGCCAAATTCACCCCTCCACTTT.